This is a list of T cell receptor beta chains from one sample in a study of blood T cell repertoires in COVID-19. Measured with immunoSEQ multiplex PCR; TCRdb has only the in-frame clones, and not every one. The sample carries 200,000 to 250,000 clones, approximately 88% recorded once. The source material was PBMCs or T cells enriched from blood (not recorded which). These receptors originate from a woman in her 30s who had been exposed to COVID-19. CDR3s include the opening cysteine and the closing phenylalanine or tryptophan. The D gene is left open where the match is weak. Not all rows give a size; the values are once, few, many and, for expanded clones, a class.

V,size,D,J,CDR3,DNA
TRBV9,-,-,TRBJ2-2,CASTRRAGTGELFF,TGTGCCAGCACCCGGAGGGCCGGCACCGGGGAGCTGTTTTTT
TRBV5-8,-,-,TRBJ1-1,CASSLTATEAFF,TGTGCCAGCAGCTTGACAGCCACTGAAGCTTTCTTT
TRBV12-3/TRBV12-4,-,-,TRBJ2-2,CASSQPSGELFF,TGTGCCAGCAGTCAACCGAGCGGGGAGCTGTTTTTT
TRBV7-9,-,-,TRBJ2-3,CASSFEGGTQYF,TGTGCCAGCAGCTTCGAAGGGGGTACGCAGTATTTT
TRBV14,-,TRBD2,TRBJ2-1,CASSQVEFGRGRYEQFF,TGTGCCAGCAGCCAAGTAGAGTTCGGGAGGGGTAGGTATGAGCAGTTCTTC
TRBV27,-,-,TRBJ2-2,CASSLVSGELFF,TGTGCCAGCAGCCTCGTCTCCGGGGAGCTGTTTTTT
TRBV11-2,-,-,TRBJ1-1,CASSSRQALNTEAFF,TGTGCCAGCAGCTCCCGACAGGCTTTGAACACTGAAGCTTTCTTT
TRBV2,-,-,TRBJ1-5,CASSEGDQPQHF,TGTGCCAGCAGTGAGGGCGATCAGCCCCAGCATTTT
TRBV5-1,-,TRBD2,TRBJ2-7,CASSLDLAGVVISYEQYF,TGCGCCAGCAGCTTGGACCTAGCGGGAGTGGTGATCTCCTACGAGCAGTACTTC
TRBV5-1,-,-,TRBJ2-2,CASSLELNTGELFF,TGCGCCAGCAGCTTGGAACTGAACACCGGGGAGCTGTTTTTT
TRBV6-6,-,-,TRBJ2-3,CASRPRRGYSVDTQYF,TGTGCCAGCAGGCCTCGCCGGGGGTACAGCGTGGATACGCAGTATTTT
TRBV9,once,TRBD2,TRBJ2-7,CASSVATSGLGINYEQYF,TGTGCCAGCAGCGTAGCTACTTCCGGACTAGGCATAAACTACGAGCAGTACTTC
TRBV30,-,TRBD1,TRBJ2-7,CAWRAGQGSYEQYF,TGTGCCTGGAGGGCCGGACAGGGCTCCTACGAGCAGTACTTC
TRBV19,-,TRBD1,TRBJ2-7,CASSPSGQVTYEQYF,TGTGCCAGTAGCCCATCGGGACAGGTCACCTACGAGCAGTACTTC
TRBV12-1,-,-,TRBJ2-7,CASSLVAGSDYEQYF,TGTGCCAGCAGCTTGGTAGCCGGGAGCGACTACGAGCAGTACTTC
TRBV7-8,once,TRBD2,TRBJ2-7,CASSFGTSGSYEQYF,TGTGCCAGCAGCTTCGGGACTAGCGGGAGCTACGAGCAGTACTTC
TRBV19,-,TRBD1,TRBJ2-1,CASSGDRGNEQFF,TGTGCCAGTAGTGGAGACAGGGGTAATGAGCAGTTCTTC